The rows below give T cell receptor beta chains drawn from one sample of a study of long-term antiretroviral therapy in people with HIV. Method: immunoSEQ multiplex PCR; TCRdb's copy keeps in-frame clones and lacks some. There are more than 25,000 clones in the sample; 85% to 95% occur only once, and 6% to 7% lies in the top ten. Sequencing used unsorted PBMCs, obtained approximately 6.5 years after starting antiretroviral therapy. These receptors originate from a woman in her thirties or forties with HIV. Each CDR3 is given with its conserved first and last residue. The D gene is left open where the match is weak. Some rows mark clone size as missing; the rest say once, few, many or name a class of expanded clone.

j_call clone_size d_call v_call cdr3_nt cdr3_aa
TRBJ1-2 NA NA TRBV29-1 TGCAGCGTCGCCGGACGGGACATCCACTATGGCTACACCTTC CSVAGRDIHYGYTF
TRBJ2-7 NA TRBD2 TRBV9 TGTGCCAGCAGCGAGACGGGACTAGCGGGGGCATACGAGCAGTACTTC CASSETGLAGAYEQYF
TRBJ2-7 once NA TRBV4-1 TGCGCCAGCAGCCAACCGCGGGACTGGAACGAGCAGTACTTC CASSQPRDWNEQYF
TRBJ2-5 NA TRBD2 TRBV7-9 TGTGCCAGCAGCTTGGCGGGGGGGCCGTGGGAGACCCAGTACTTC CASSLAGGPWETQYF
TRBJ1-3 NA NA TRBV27 TGTGCCAGCAGGCCTATATCGGGGACAAGTTCGGGGGCTGGAAACACCATATATTTT CASRPISGTSSGAGNTIYF
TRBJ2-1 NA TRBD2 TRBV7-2 TGTGCCAGCAGCCCGGAGAGCGGGGGATACAATGAGCAGTTCTTC CASSPESGGYNEQFF
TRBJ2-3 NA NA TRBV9 TGTGCCAGCAGCGTAGCCCTAGAGGATACGCAGTATTTT CASSVALEDTQYF
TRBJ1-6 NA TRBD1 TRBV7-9 TGTGCCAGCAGCTTAGTGGACAGGGAGAATTCACCCCTCCACTTT CASSLVDRENSPLHF
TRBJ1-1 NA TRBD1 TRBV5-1 TGCGCCAGCAGCTCCGGACAGGGGGGGGGAGCTTTCTTT CASSSGQGGGAFF
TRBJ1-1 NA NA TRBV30 TGTGCCTGGAGTGTTTTGGCAGGGGTATGGACTGAAGCTTTCTTT CAWSVLAGVWTEAFF
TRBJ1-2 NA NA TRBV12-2 TGTGCAAGTCGCACCGGTTTTCCCTATGGCTACACCTTC CASRTGFPYGYTF
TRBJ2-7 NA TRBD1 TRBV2 TGTGCCAGCAGTGAATTTGTTGGGACAGGGATCGCCTACGAGCAGTACTTC CASSEFVGTGIAYEQYF
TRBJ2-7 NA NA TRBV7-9 TGTGCCAGCAGCTTAGGTAGGCCCGGTGGGGGTCGAGAGCAGTACTTC CASSLGRPGGGREQYF
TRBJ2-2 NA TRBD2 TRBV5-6 TGTGCCAGCAGCTTGGCCGGGGGGGCCGGCACCGGGGAGCTGTTTTTT CASSLAGGAGTGELFF
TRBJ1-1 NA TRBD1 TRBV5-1 TGCGCCAGCAGCCGGACAGGGGGCACTGAAGCTTTCTTT CASSRTGGTEAFF
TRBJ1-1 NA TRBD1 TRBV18 TGTGCCAGCTCACTCAACGACAGGGGTGCCATCAACACTGAAGCTTTCTTT CASSLNDRGAINTEAFF
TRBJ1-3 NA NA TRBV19 TGTGCCAGTACCAGGACAGTTGTAAGCTCTGGAAACACCATATATTTT CASTRTVVSSGNTIYF
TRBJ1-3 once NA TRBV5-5 TGTGCCAGCAGCTGGTCACCCGAGACTCAGGGTCCATTT CASSWSPETQGPF
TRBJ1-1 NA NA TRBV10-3 TGTGCCATCAGTGAGATGGGAGACAACACTGAAGCTTTCTTT CAISEMGDNTEAFF
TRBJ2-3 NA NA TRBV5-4 TGTGCCAGCAGCACGGGCCCTAGCACAGATACGCAGTATTTT CASSTGPSTDTQYF
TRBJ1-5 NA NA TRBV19 TGTGCCAGTAGTTTGACGCGCCGTGGCCTATCTCAGCCCCAGCATTTT CASSLTRRGLSQPQHF
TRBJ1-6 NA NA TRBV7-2 TGTGCCAGCAGCTTATGGAGGAATAATTCACCCCTCCACTTT CASSLWRNNSPLHF
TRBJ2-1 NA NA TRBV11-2 TGTGCCAGCAGCTTGGGTTCTAGCTCCTACAATGAGCAGTTCTTC CASSLGSSSYNEQFF
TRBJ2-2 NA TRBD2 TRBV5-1 TGCGCCAGCAGCGACCCTAGCGGGGGGGCGAACACCGGGGAGCTGTTTTTT CASSDPSGGANTGELFF
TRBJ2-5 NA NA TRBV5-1 TGCGCCAGCAGACTAACCGGAGGGACTCAAGAGACCCAGTACTTC CASRLTGGTQETQYF
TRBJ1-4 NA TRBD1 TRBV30 TGTGCCTGGAGTGGGGCAGGGGGAACTCTATTCTCAAAACTGTTTTTT CAWSGAGGTLFSKLFF
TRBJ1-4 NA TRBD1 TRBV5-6 TGTGCCAGCAGCTTGTGGCGGGACAGTGTTGAAAAACTGTTTTTT CASSLWRDSVEKLFF
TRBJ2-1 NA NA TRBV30 TGTGCCTGGAGTGGGGTCGGCGATGAGCAGTTCTTC CAWSGVGDEQFF
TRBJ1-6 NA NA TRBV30 TGTGCCGGTAGGGGCTCCTATAATTCACCCCTCCACTTT CAGRGSYNSPLHF
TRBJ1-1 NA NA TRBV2 TGTGCCAGCAGCGGACTCACTGAAGCTTTCTTT CASSGLTEAFF